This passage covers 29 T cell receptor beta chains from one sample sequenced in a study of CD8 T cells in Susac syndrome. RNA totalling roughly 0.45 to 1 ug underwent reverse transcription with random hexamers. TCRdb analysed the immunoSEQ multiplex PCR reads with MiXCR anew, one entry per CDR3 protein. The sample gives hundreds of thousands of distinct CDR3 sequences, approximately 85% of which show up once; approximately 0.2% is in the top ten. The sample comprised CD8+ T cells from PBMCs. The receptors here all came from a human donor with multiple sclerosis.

CDR3 residues: CASGKGIAFF. The CDR3 DNA is TGTGCCAGCGGAAAGGGGATTGCTTTCTTT. The chain uses TRBV7-9 and TRBJ1-1; TRBD1 is a possible D gene (5 bases). The CDR3 extends over 10 amino acids. Trimming pared 8 bases from V and 11 bases from J, leaving 12 bases between. Germline CDR1 is SEHNR and CDR2 is FQNEAQ (reference sequence).

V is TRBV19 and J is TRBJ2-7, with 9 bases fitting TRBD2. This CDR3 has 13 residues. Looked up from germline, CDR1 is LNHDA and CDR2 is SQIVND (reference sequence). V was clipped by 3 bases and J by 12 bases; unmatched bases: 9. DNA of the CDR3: TGTGCCAGTAGTATTGGTGGTAGCGGGAGTCCGTACTTC. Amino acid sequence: CASSIGGSGSPYF.

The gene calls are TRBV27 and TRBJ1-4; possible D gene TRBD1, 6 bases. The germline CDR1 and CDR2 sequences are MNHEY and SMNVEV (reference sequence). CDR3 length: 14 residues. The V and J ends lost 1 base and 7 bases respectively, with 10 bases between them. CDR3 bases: TGTGCCAGCAGTTTATACTGGGGGCGTGAAAAACTGTTTTTT. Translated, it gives CASSLYWGREKLFF.

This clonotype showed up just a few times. CDR3 coding DNA: TGTGCCAGCAGCCCTATCGAGCAGGGACTCTACGAGCAGTACTTC. Translating it yields CASSPIEQGLYEQYF. The V call is TRBV3-1, the J call TRBJ2-7, with D possibly being TRBD2 (6 bases). Trimming pared 4 bases from V and 3 bases from J, leaving 16 bases between. Germline-derived CDR1 and CDR2 are LGHDT and YNNKEL (reference sequence). CDR3 length equals 15 residues.

CDR3 nucleotide sequence: TGTGCCAGCACCCCCGACATGGACCGAGGGGAGACCCAGTACTTC. The encoded protein is CASTPDMDRGETQYF. The V and J genes are TRBV9 and TRBJ2-5; a weak D match, TRBD2 (5 bases). V gave up 6 bases and J gave up 5 bases, with 20 bases separating them. Germline V gene data show CDR1 as SGDLS and CDR2 as YYNGEE. CDR3 length equals 15 residues.

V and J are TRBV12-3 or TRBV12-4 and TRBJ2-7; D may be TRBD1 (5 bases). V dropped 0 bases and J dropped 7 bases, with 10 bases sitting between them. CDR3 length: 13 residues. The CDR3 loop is CASSLAGRAEQYF. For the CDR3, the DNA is TGTGCCAGCAGTTTAGCGGGCAGGGCGGAGCAGTACTTC.

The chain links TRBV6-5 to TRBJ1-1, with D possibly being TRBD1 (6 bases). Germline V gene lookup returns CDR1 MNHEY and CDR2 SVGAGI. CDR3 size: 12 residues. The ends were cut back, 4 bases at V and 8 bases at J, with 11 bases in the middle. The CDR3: CASSFAQGEAFF. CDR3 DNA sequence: TGTGCCAGCAGTTTCGCACAGGGAGAAGCTTTCTTT.

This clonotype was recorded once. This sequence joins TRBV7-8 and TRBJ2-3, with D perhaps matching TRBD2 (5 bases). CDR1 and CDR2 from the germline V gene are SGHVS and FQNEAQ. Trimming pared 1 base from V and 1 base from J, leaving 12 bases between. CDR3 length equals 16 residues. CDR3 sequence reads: CASSLDPVSGTDTQYF. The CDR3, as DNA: TGTGCCAGCAGCTTAGACCCAGTTAGCGGCACAGATACGCAGTATTTT.

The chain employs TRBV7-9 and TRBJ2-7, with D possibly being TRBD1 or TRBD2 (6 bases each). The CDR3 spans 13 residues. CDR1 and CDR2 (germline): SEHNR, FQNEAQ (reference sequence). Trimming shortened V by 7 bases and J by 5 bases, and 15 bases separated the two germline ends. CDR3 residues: CASTVEGGHEQYF. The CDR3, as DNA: TGTGCCAGCACCGTCGAGGGGGGCCACGAGCAGTACTTC.

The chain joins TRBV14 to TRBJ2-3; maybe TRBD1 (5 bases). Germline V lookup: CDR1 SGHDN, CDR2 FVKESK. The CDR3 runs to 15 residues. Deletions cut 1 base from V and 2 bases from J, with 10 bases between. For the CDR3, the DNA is TGTGCCAGCAGCCAAGGCAGGGCCAACACAGATACGCAGTATTTT. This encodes CASSQGRANTDTQYF. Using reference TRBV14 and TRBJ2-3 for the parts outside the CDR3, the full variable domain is EAGVTQFPSHSVIEKGQTVTLRCDPISGHDNLYWYRRVMGKEIKFLLHFVKESKQDESGMPNNRFLAERTGGTYSTLKVQPAELEDSGVYFCASSQGRANTDTQYFGPGTRLTVL.

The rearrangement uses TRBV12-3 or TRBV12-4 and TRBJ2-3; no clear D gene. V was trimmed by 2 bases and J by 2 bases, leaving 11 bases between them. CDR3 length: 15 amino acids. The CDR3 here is CASSLSGVATDTQYF. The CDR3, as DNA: TGTGCCAGCAGTTTATCAGGAGTGGCCACAGATACGCAGTATTTT.

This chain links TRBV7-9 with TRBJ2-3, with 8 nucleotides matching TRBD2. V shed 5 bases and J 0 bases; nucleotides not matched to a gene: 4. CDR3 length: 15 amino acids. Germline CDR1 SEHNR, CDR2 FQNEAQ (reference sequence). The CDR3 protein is CASSGAGESTDTQYF. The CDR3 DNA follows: TGTGCCAGCAGCGGAGCGGGAGAAAGCACAGATACGCAGTATTTT.

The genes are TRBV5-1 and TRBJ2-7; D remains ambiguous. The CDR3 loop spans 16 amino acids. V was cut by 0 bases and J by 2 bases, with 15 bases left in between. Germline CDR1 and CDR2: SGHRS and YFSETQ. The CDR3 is CASSLAENLFPYEQYF. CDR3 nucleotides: TGCGCCAGCAGCTTGGCCGAGAACTTATTTCCCTACGAGCAGTACTTC.

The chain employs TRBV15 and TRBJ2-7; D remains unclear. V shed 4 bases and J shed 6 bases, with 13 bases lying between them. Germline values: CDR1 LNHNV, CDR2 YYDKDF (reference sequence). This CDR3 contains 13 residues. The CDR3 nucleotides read TGTGCCACCAGCACTACGAACGTCGGCGAGCAGTACTTC. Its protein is CATSTTNVGEQYF.

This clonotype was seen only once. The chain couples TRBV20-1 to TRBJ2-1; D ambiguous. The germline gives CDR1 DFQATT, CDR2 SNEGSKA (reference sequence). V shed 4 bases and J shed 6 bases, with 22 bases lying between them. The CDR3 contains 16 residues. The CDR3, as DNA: TGCAGTGCTACGGCCTACTTGGGCGTACGGAGCAATGAGCAGTTCTTC. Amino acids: CSATAYLGVRSNEQFF.

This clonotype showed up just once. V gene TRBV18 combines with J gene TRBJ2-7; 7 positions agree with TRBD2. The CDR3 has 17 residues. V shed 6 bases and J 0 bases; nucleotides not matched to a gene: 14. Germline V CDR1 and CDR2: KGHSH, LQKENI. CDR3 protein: CASSPGSGTKTSYEQYF. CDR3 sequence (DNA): TGTGCCAGCTCCCCAGGGTCCGGGACTAAAACCTCCTACGAGCAGTACTTC.

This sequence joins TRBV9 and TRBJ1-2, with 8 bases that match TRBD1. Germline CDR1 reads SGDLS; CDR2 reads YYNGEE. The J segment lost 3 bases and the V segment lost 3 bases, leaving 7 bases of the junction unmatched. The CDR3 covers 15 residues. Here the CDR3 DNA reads TGTGCCAGCAGCGAGACAGGGGAGTCTTACTATGGCTACACCTTC. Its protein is CASSETGESYYGYTF.

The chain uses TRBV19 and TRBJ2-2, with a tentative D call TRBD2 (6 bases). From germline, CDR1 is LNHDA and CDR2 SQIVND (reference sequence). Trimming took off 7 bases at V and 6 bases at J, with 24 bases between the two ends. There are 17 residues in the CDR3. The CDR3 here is CASTDLSLAGGPGELFF. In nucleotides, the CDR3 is TGTGCCAGTACCGACCTCTCACTAGCTGGAGGCCCCGGGGAGCTGTTTTTT.

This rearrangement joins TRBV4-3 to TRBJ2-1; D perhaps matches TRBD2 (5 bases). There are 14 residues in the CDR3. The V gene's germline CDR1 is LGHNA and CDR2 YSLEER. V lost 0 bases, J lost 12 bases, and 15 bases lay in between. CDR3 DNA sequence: TGCGCCAGCAGCCAAGATCGGACTTTGGAAGCGCAGTTCTTC. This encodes CASSQDRTLEAQFF.

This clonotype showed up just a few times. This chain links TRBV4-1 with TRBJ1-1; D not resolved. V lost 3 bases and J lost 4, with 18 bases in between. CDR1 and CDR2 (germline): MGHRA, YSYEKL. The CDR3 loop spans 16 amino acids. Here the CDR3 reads CASSQTIQRTRTEAFF. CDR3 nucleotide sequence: TGCGCCAGCAGCCAGACAATACAAAGGACTCGCACTGAAGCTTTCTTT.

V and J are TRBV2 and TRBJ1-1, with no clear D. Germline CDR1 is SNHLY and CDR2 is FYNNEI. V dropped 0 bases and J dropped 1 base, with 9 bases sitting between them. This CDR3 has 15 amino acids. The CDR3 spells CASSEALWGNTEAFF. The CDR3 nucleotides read TGTGCCAGCAGTGAAGCGCTTTGGGGGAACACTGAAGCTTTCTTT.

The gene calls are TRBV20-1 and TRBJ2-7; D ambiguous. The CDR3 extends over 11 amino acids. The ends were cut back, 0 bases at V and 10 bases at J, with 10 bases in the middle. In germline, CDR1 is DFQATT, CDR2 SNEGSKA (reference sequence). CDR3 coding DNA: TGCAGTGCTAGAGATCGTACCGGCCAGTACTTC. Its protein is CSARDRTGQYF.

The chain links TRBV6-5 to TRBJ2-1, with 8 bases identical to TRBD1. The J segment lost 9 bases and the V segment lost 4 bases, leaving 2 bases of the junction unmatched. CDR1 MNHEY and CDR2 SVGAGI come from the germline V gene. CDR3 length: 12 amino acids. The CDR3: CASSWTGFEQFF. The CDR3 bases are TGTGCCAGCAGTTGGACAGGGTTTGAGCAGTTCTTC.

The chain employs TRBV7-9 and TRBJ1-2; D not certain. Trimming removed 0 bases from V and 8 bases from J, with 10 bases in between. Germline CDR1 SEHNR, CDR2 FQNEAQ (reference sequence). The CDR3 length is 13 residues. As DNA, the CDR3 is TGTGCCAGCAGCTTAGCCCTCTACGAAGGCTACACCTTC. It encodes CASSLALYEGYTF.

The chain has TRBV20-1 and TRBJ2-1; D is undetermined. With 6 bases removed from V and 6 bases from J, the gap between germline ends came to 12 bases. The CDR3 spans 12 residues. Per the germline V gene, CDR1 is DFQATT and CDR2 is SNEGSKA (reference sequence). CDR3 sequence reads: CSAPIAGNEQFF. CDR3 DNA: TGCAGTGCCCCGATAGCTGGCAATGAGCAGTTCTTC.

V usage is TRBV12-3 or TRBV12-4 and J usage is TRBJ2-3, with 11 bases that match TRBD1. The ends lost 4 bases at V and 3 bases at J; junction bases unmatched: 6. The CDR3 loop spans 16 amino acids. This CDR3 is CASSSGQGALTDTQYF. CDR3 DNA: TGTGCCAGCAGTTCAGGACAGGGGGCGTTAACAGATACGCAGTATTTT.

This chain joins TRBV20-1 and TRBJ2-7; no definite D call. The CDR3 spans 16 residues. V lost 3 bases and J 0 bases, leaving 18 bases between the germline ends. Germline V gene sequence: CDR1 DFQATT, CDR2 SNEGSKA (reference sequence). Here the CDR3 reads CSASVVWVLDSYEQYF. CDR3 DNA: TGCAGTGCTAGTGTTGTTTGGGTTCTCGACTCCTACGAGCAGTACTTC.

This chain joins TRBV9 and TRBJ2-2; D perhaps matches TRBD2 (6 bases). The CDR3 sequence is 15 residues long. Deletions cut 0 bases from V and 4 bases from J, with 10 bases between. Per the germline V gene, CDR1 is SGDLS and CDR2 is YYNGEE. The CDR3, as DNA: TGTGCCAGCAGCGTAGCGGGAGCGGTCACCGGGGAGCTGTTTTTT. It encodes CASSVAGAVTGELFF.

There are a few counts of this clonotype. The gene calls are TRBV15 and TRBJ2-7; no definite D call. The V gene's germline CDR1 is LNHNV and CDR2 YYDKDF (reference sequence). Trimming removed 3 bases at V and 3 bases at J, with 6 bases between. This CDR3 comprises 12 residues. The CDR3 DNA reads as TGTGCCACCAGCAGGGGCTACTACGAGCAGTACTTC. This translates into CATSRGYYEQYF.